Described below is a single T cell receptor beta chain sequence and its context. This entry comes from a study of OX40 agonist ivuxolimab in advanced cancers. Background on the study: The dose-escalation cohort was approximately 84% male, with a mean age of around 60 years, ranging about 20 to 85.

CDR1 and CDR2 from the germline V gene are LNHNV and YYDKDF (reference sequence). The CDR3 contains 14 residues. V lost 1 base to trimming and J lost 4 bases; unmatched junction nucleotides: 2. Libraries were prepared by immunoSEQ multiplex PCR; TCRdb keeps only in-frame clonotypes and omits some of them. This sample carries 50,000 to 85,000 clones, around 85% of them seen once, and the ten largest clones take 4%. The TCR comes from an adult with an advanced solid tumor such as melanoma, head and neck, liver or kidney cancer. The rearrangement joins TRBV15 to TRBJ1-1; TRBD1 aligns across 8 bases. Sequences were derived from CD4+ or CD8+ T cells sorted from blood, sampled in a trial of the OX40 agonist ivuxolimab. The CDR3 region has the DNA TGTGCCACCAGCAGAGTTGACAGGGGCACTGAAGCTTTCTTT. Protein product: CATSRVDRGTEAFF.